One TCR beta chain is described in this entry. Antigen specificity is unknown. An end of the junction differs from the germline gene, which may be a read error. This specimen comes from a study of tumor-infiltrating lymphocytes in primary liver carcinoma. Germline V gene data show CDR1 as LGHNA and CDR2 as YNFKEQ. CDR3 length: 18 amino acids. Between about 17 and 34 mg of unsorted bulk tissue served as the source from which RNA and DNA were co-extracted. The researchers produced TCR beta cDNA from approximately 0.45 ug total RNA with a constant-region primer. Slightly modified ARM-PCR with three nested multiplex PCR rounds yielded TCR beta libraries. Forward primers for TRBV1-TRBV30 and a C-beta reverse primer served the first two PCR rounds, at about 9 cycles each. One entry per CDR3 protein results from TCRdb running MiXCR on the multiplex PCR reads. The sample holds approximately 60,000 distinct CDR3 sequences; around 64% are singletons and the top ten take about 56%.

Study-level findings and limits: Only about 8-24% of top clones showed up in all five tumor regions.

Sequencing was done on a sample of liver tumor tissue from sampling region 2. Described subset: tumor region T2, inferior pole. This clonotype was sampled from a man between 35 and 55 years old with primary liver carcinoma and hepatitis B virus infection. The V call is TRBV4-2, the J call TRBJ2-7; 16 nucleotides align to TRBD2. The CDR3 protein is CASSGQPGLAGGPHEQYF. CDR3 nucleotide sequence: TGTGCCAGCAGTGGACAACCGGGACTAGCGGGGGGGCCACACGAGCAATACTTC.